The 20 T cell receptor beta chains reported below all come from one sample, sequenced in a study of blood T cell repertoires in COVID-19 (dated by TCRdb to 2018 to 2021). The library was made by the immunoSEQ multiplex PCR assay. TCRdb holds this immuneACCESS table with in-frame rearrangements only. Some clones are missing; in checked studies, unresolved V genes explain under half, and the rest has no known cause. The sample table holds hundreds of thousands of clones, of which 80% to 90% were seen once. Together, the top ten hold 2% to 3% of the sample. Source material: PBMCs or T cells enriched from blood (not recorded which). The receptors here all came from a woman under 30 who had recovered from COVID-19.

This chain joins TRBV3-1 (or the pseudogene TRBV3-2) and TRBJ1-2; D not certain. The CDR3 loop spans 13 amino acids. V dropped 0 bases and J dropped 4 bases, with 6 bases sitting between them. Germline V lookup: CDR1 LGHDT, CDR2 YNNKEL (reference sequence). The CDR3 nucleotides are TGTGCCAGCAGCCAAGATTCTCCCTATGGCTACACCTTC. This translates into CASSQDSPYGYTF.

V gene TRBV5-1 combines with J gene TRBJ1-2; D unresolved. From germline, CDR1 is SGHRS and CDR2 YFSETQ. V was pared by 3 bases and J by 8 bases, with 20 bases between. CDR3 length equals 15 residues. The CDR3 region is CASSSLDPPREGYTF. The CDR3 region has the DNA TGCGCCAGCAGCTCTTTGGACCCTCCGAGGGAGGGCTACACCTTC.

The rearrangement uses TRBV6-2 or TRBV6-3 and TRBJ2-5; D is possibly TRBD2 (7 bases). This CDR3 is 15 amino acids long. V lost 4 bases to trimming and J lost 5 bases, with 17 bases between them. The germline V gene has CDR1 MNHEY and CDR2 SVGEGT. CDR3 bases: TGTGCCAGCAGTTCCCCCGTGGGGGGGGCGGAGACCCAGTACTTC. Translation: CASSSPVGGAETQYF.

J is TRBJ1-5 and V is TRBV28; TRBD1 is a possible D gene (5 bases). This CDR3 has 15 amino acids. V was clipped by 7 bases and J by 1 base, with 14 bases between them. Germline lookup yields CDR1 MDHEN and CDR2 SYDVKM. The CDR3 loop is CASIHTPGSNQPQHF. In nucleotides, the CDR3 is TGTGCCAGCATTCACACGCCAGGGAGCAATCAGCCCCAGCATTTT. Supplemented by reference TRBV28 and TRBJ1-5, the full variable domain reads DVKVTQSSRYLVKRTGEKVFLECVQDMDHENMFWYRQDPGLGLRLIYFSYDVKMKEKGDIPEGYSVSREKKERFSLILESASTNQTSMYLCASIHTPGSNQPQHFGDGTRLSIL.

Written as DNA, the CDR3 is TGTGCCAGCAGCCCCCTGCGGACAGCCGATTACGAGCAGTACTTC. Amino acid sequence: CASSPLRTADYEQYF. The chain joins TRBV14 to TRBJ2-7, with D possibly TRBD1 on 6 matching bases. Trimming took 4 bases from V and 4 from J, leaving 17 bases between them. This CDR3 is built from 15 residues. Germline values: CDR1 SGHDN, CDR2 FVKESK.

The sample holds a few counts of this clone. The rearrangement links TRBV6-1 to TRBJ1-5; TRBD1 is a possible D gene (5 bases). V lost 1 base to trimming and J lost 7 bases, with 14 bases between them. Germline V gene lookup returns CDR1 MNHNS and CDR2 SASEGT. The CDR3 consists of 15 residues. CDR3 nucleotide sequence: TGTGCCAGCAGTGAAGTTCGGGGGGGACGCCAGCCCCAGCATTTT. Its translation: CASSEVRGGRQPQHF.

The chain employs TRBV7-9 and TRBJ2-1, with 9 positions matching TRBD1. Germline V gene data show CDR1 as SEHNR and CDR2 as FQNEAQ (reference sequence). V lost 2 bases, J lost 9 bases, and 14 bases stayed unmatched. This CDR3 is built from 17 residues. CDR3 in amino acids: CASSLTGQGMPRGEQFF. As DNA, the CDR3 is TGTGCCAGCAGCTTAACTGGACAGGGGATGCCCCGGGGTGAGCAGTTCTTC.

This clone was seen more than once but under ten times. This chain uses TRBV5-6 with TRBJ1-2; the D is unclear. V dropped 0 bases and J dropped 8 bases, with 11 bases sitting between them. From germline, CDR1 is SGHDT and CDR2 YYEEEE. The CDR3 is 13 residues long. CDR3 DNA: TGTGCCAGCAGCTTGGGAGGGTCGAGAGGCTACACCTTC. Encoded protein: CASSLGGSRGYTF.

This chain joins TRBV9 and TRBJ2-3, with D perhaps matching TRBD2 (5 bases). Germline CDR1 is SGDLS and CDR2 is YYNGEE. The CDR3 is made up of 15 amino acids. V lost 4 bases and J 0 bases, leaving 12 bases between the germline ends. The CDR3: CASSPSGGSTDTQYF. The CDR3 region has the DNA TGTGCCAGCAGCCCCTCCGGCGGGAGCACAGATACGCAGTATTTT.

The rearrangement uses TRBV2 and TRBJ2-1; TRBD2 matches 8 bases. The CDR3 sequence is 15 residues long. V dropped 6 bases and J dropped 7; count of bases not matched to a gene: 11. Per the germline V gene, CDR1 is SNHLY and CDR2 is FYNNEI. CDR3 protein: CASSPGGPVENEQFF. As DNA, the CDR3 is TGTGCCAGCAGCCCGGGGGGGCCCGTAGAGAATGAGCAGTTCTTC.

In DNA form, the CDR3 reads TGTGCCAGCAGCCCGCGTGACACCTCCCGGGGCTATGGCTACACCTTC. As protein: CASSPRDTSRGYGYTF. The chain combines TRBV3-1 (or the pseudogene TRBV3-2) with TRBJ1-2; D remains ambiguous. The CDR3 sequence is 16 residues long. The V end lost 4 bases, the J end lost 4 bases, and 19 bases lay between the germline ends. Looked up from germline, CDR1 is LGHDT and CDR2 is YNNKEL (reference sequence).

The chain joins TRBV5-1 to TRBJ2-6; no reliable D call. The CDR3 is made up of 14 amino acids. V lost 1 base and J 2 bases, leaving 4 bases between the germline ends. CDR1 and CDR2 from the germline V gene are SGHRS and YFSETQ. CDR3 coding DNA: TGCGCCAGCAGCTTGTCAGCTGGGGCCAACGTCCTGACTTTC. It yields the protein CASSLSAGANVLTF.

The rearrangement uses TRBV9 and TRBJ2-1; a possible D gene is TRBD2 (6 bases). The CDR3 contains 16 residues. Trimming took 0 bases from V and 7 from J, leaving 17 bases between them. The germline CDR1 and CDR2 sequences are SGDLS and YYNGEE. CDR3 in DNA: TGTGCCAGCAGCGTAGGGGGGTCGGGCGCGGGGAATGAGCAGTTCTTC. Translated, it gives CASSVGGSGAGNEQFF.

The chain carries TRBV6-5 and TRBJ1-2; D is ambiguous. The ends were cut back, 4 bases at V and 3 bases at J, with 9 bases in the middle. The CDR3 covers 13 residues. Germline V lookup: CDR1 MNHEY, CDR2 SVGAGI. This chain's CDR3 is CASSFTADYGYTF. The CDR3 DNA is TGTGCCAGCAGTTTTACGGCGGACTATGGCTACACCTTC.

The chain couples TRBV3-1 (or the pseudogene TRBV3-2) to TRBJ2-1; 13 bases align to TRBD2. Germline assignment: CDR1 LGHDT and CDR2 YNNKEL (reference sequence). Trimming cost V 3 bases and J 8 bases; bases outside gene matches: 10. The CDR3 length is 17 residues. CDR3 residues: CASSHSPLAGGRDEQFF. The CDR3 DNA is TGTGCCAGCAGCCATTCACCACTAGCGGGAGGGCGTGATGAGCAGTTCTTC.

The V and J genes are TRBV7-9 and TRBJ2-1; 7 nucleotides align to TRBD2. Germline lookup yields CDR1 SEHNR and CDR2 FQNEAQ (reference sequence). Trimming cost V 1 base and J 8 bases; bases outside gene matches: 5. The CDR3 spans 14 residues. The DNA of the CDR3 is TGTGCCAGCAGCTTAGATCCCAGCGGGGATGAGCAGTTCTTC. This translates into CASSLDPSGDEQFF.

The rearrangement joins TRBV21-1 to TRBJ2-3; the table's TRBD1 call for D was not verified on the DNA. TRBV21-1 is shown as a pseudogene. The CDR3 has 17 residues. CDR3 sequence (DNA): TGTGCCAGCAGCAGAACAATGGTAGGGGGAATCACAGATACGCAGTATTTT. Protein product: CASSRTMVGGITDTQYF.

The chain is built from TRBV6-5 and TRBJ2-2; perhaps TRBD2 as D (7 bases). The CDR3 loop spans 15 amino acids. CDR1 is MNHEY and CDR2 is SVGAGI in the germline V gene. Trimming took 1 base from V and 7 from J, leaving 13 bases between them. The CDR3 region is CASSYLRGRGGELFF. As DNA, the CDR3 is TGTGCCAGCAGTTACTTGCGGGGGCGTGGCGGGGAGCTGTTTTTT.

V and J are TRBV6-4 and TRBJ2-7; tentatively, D is TRBD1 (5 bases). CDR3 length equals 14 residues. Deletions cut 6 bases from V and 7 bases from J, with 19 bases between. The germline V gene encodes CDR1 MRHNA and CDR2 SNTAGT. As DNA, the CDR3 is TGTGCCAGCAGGGATAGACAGTCCCTCTTTGAGCAGTACTTC. Encoded protein: CASRDRQSLFEQYF.

This chain uses TRBV19 with TRBJ1-2, with 10 bases matching TRBD1. V lost 6 bases and J lost 7; bases outside the gene matches: 8. Per germline, CDR1 LNHDA and CDR2 SQIVND (reference sequence). This CDR3 region has 14 residues. CDR3 nucleotides: TGTGCCAGTAGAGAGCCGGGACAGGGGCCTGGCTACACCTTC. Protein: CASREPGQGPGYTF.